Below, one T cell receptor (beta chain) is given with its context. Its antigen is not identified. This sample was taken from a study of CD8+CD57+ T cells in acquired aplastic anemia. Background on the study: Sorted cells (CD4+ and CD8+) yielded DNA amounts that averaged around 3.1 ug.

It was genomic DNA that served as the template for profiling TCR beta VDJ and CDR3. One entry per CDR3 protein results from TCRdb running MiXCR on the reads. The sample has 60,000 to 75,000 distinct CDR3 sequences, about 50% seen once. The study, taken as a whole, reports: Between patients and controls, approximately 29 CD8+ CDR3 sequences were found in common.

Sequencing was done on a sample of sorted CD4+, CD8+, or CD8+CD57+ T cells (not recorded which) from PBMCs. The receptor's source is a human donor in good health, serving as a control.

This CDR3 is CASSLAPNYGYTF. The CDR3 nucleotides read TGTGCCAGCAGCTTAGCCCCTAACTATGGCTACACCTTC. The chain is built from TRBV7-9 and TRBJ1-2; D gene uncertain. V shed 0 bases and J shed 0 bases, with 2 bases lying between them. In germline, CDR1 is SEHNR, CDR2 FQNEAQ (reference sequence). The CDR3 contains 13 residues.